The 26 T cell receptor beta chains below come from one sample, sequenced in a study of T cell responses to AZD1222 COVID-19 vaccine. Libraries were prepared by immunoSEQ multiplex PCR; TCRdb keeps only in-frame clonotypes and omits some of them. The repertoire holds 150,000 to 200,000 clones, with 75% to 90% as singletons. The input for sequencing was peripheral blood, taken 28 days after the second dose of the MenACWY control vaccine. The receptors were gathered from an adult who received the MenACWY meningococcal vaccine as a control.

The V gene is TRBV9, the J gene TRBJ1-6, with D possibly TRBD1 on 6 matching bases. Germline V CDR1 and CDR2: SGDLS, YYNGEE. V lost 0 bases, J lost 7 bases, and 14 bases lay in between. The CDR3 is made up of 16 amino acids. CDR3 protein: CASSVAVQGENSPLHF. CDR3 sequence (DNA): TGTGCCAGCAGCGTAGCTGTACAGGGAGAAAATTCACCCCTCCACTTT. The full variable domain, rest sourced from reference TRBV9 and TRBJ1-6, is DSGVTQTPKHLITATGQRVTLRCSPRSGDLSVYWYQQSLDQGLQFLIQYYNGEERAKGNILERFSAQQFPDLHSELNLSSLELGDSALYFCASSVAVQGENSPLHFGNGTRLTVT.

The chain couples TRBV5-4 to TRBJ1-2, with D unresolved. The germline gives CDR1 SGHNT, CDR2 YYREEE (reference sequence). The CDR3 covers 14 residues. V was pared by 4 bases and J by 2 bases, with 12 bases between. CDR3 bases: TGTGCCAGCAGCAAAGAGACGGTCAACTATGGCTACACCTTC. Protein product: CASSKETVNYGYTF.

V is TRBV5-1 and J is TRBJ2-5; D is perhaps TRBD1 or TRBD2 (6 bases each). This CDR3 contains 14 residues. From germline, CDR1 is SGHRS and CDR2 YFSETQ. Trimming stripped 4 bases from V and 5 bases from J, with 15 bases between. DNA of the CDR3: TGCGCCAGCAGCCCCATGGGGGCGGGGGAGACCCAGTACTTC. Translation gives CASSPMGAGETQYF.

The rearrangement links TRBV24-1 to TRBJ2-7; TRBD1 is a possible D gene (5 bases). Deletions cut 2 bases from V and 2 bases from J, with 12 bases between. This CDR3 spans 15 amino acids. Germline V lookup: CDR1 KGHDR, CDR2 SFDVKD. DNA for the CDR3: TGTGCCACCAGTGATTCCCACAGGACCCCCTACGAGCAGTACTTC. This sequence encodes CATSDSHRTPYEQYF.

This chain uses TRBV27 with TRBJ1-6; D uncertain. V lost 8 bases, J lost 7 bases, and 24 bases lay in between. The germline V gene has CDR1 MNHEY and CDR2 SMNVEV (reference sequence). The CDR3 totals 17 residues. CDR3 DNA: TGTGCCAGCGCAACGATTTCCCCCGGGATGCTAAATTCACCCCTCCACTTT. As protein: CASATISPGMLNSPLHF.

The chain employs TRBV18 and TRBJ2-5, with D perhaps matching TRBD2 (6 bases). The CDR3 covers 15 residues. Deletions cut 3 bases from V and 1 base from J, with 12 bases between. Germline-derived CDR1 and CDR2 are KGHSH and LQKENI. The CDR3, as DNA: TGTGCCAGCTCACCTCCCCCCGGGGGCCAAGAGACCCAGTACTTC. This sequence encodes CASSPPPGGQETQYF.

This rearrangement joins TRBV6-5 to TRBJ2-3; D perhaps matches TRBD1 (6 bases). Germline CDR1 and CDR2: MNHEY and SVGAGI. This CDR3 has 15 residues. Trimming shortened V by 7 bases and J by 2 bases, and 16 bases separated the two germline ends. Here the CDR3 DNA reads TGTGCCAGCATTCGGACAGTTTTATCCACAGATACGCAGTATTTT. Encoded protein: CASIRTVLSTDTQYF.

The chain is built from TRBV6-2 or TRBV6-3 and TRBJ2-3, with 11 bases aligning to TRBD2. Germline values: CDR1 MNHEY, CDR2 SVGEGT. Germline trimming cut 2 bases from V and 1 base from J; bases unmatched to any gene: 2. The CDR3 has 16 residues. The CDR3 DNA reads TGTGCCAGCAGTTACGAACTAGCGGGGGGCACAGATACGCAGTATTTT. It is translated as CASSYELAGGTDTQYF.

CDR3 coding DNA: TGCAGCGTTGAACGCGGTAGTACAGATACGCAGTATTTT. Its protein is CSVERGSTDTQYF. V gene TRBV29-1 combines with J gene TRBJ2-3; no firm D call. Trimming pared 2 bases from V and 3 bases from J, leaving 9 bases between. CDR1 and CDR2 (germline): SQVTM, ANQGSEA. The CDR3 sequence is 13 residues long.

V usage is TRBV7-8 and J usage is TRBJ1-1, with 7 bases fitting TRBD1. The J segment lost 5 bases and the V segment lost 5 bases, leaving 2 bases of the junction unmatched. CDR3 length: 12 residues. Germline V gene sequence: CDR1 SGHVS, CDR2 FQNEAQ. For the CDR3, the DNA is TGTGCCAGCAGCCCAGGGGGGACTGAAGCTTTCTTT. This translates into CASSPGGTEAFF.

The chain uses TRBV5-4 and TRBJ2-7, with D tentatively TRBD1 or TRBD2 (6 bases each). Deletions cut 4 bases from V and 3 bases from J, with 20 bases between. The CDR3 runs 16 residues. Per germline, CDR1 SGHNT and CDR2 YYREEE (reference sequence). The CDR3 DNA reads TGTGCCAGCAGCCCCGGGGGCCTAGCGTTAGGCTACGAGCAGTACTTC. The encoded protein is CASSPGGLALGYEQYF.

This chain links TRBV7-3 with TRBJ2-1; a possible D gene is TRBD2 (6 bases). Germline V gene lookup returns CDR1 SGHTA and CDR2 FQGTGA. This CDR3 has 13 amino acids. Trimming took 5 bases from V and 6 from J, leaving 11 bases between them. CDR3 sequence (DNA): TGTGCCAGCAGCCCCGGGACTGTCAATGAGCAGTTCTTC. Translating gives CASSPGTVNEQFF.

The rearrangement joins TRBV3-1 (or the pseudogene TRBV3-2) to TRBJ1-5; possibly TRBD1 for D (6 bases). Per the germline V gene, CDR1 is LGHDT and CDR2 is YNNKEL (reference sequence). The CDR3 totals 13 residues. Trimming shortened V by 1 base and J by 7 bases, and 8 bases separated the two germline ends. This chain's CDR3 is CASSQAGGQPQHF. The CDR3, as DNA: TGTGCCAGCAGCCAAGCCGGGGGCCAGCCCCAGCATTTT.

This clone has more than one count but fewer than ten. The chain has TRBV3-1 (or the pseudogene TRBV3-2) and TRBJ1-4, with no clear D. The V and J ends lost 4 bases and 3 bases respectively, with 3 bases between them. This CDR3 comprises 12 residues. Germline-derived CDR1 and CDR2 are LGHDT and YNNKEL (reference sequence). The CDR3 DNA reads as TGTGCCAGCAGCCCCTCTAATGAAAAACTGTTTTTT. This encodes CASSPSNEKLFF.

This rearrangement joins TRBV19 to TRBJ2-5; 8 bases are shared with TRBD2. The CDR3 extends over 15 amino acids. Trimming at V came to 4 bases and at J to 4 bases, leaving 8 bases not matched to a gene. The germline V gene encodes CDR1 LNHDA and CDR2 SQIVND (reference sequence). The CDR3 coding sequence is TGTGCCAGTAGTAATAGGAGCGGGAGCGGAGAGACCCAGTACTTC. This codes for CASSNRSGSGETQYF.

The genes are TRBV6-2 or TRBV6-3 and TRBJ2-7, with a possible D match to TRBD2 (5 bases). Germline V gives CDR1 MNHEY, CDR2 SVGEGT. V was trimmed by 7 bases and J by 5 bases, leaving 15 bases between them. CDR3 length equals 13 residues. DNA for the CDR3: TGTGCCAGCATCCCTGACGAGGGCGACGAGCAGTACTTC. As protein: CASIPDEGDEQYF.

The genes are TRBV5-1 and TRBJ2-7; 8 nucleotides align to TRBD1. V was pared by 4 bases and J by 1 base, with 7 bases of the junction left unmatched. The CDR3 covers 15 residues. Germline loops: CDR1 SGHRS, CDR2 YFSETQ. The CDR3 bases are TGCGCCAGCAGCCCCCTCGACAGGGGTTCCTACGAGCAGTACTTC. Amino acids: CASSPLDRGSYEQYF.

This chain joins TRBV7-2 and TRBJ1-2; possibly TRBD1 for D (5 bases). V was cut by 5 bases and J by 0 bases, with 16 bases left in between. The germline gives CDR1 SGHTA, CDR2 FQGNSA. The CDR3 sequence is 16 residues long. Here the CDR3 reads CASSESDSPTNYGYTF. Here the CDR3 DNA reads TGTGCCAGCAGCGAATCAGACAGCCCGACTAACTATGGCTACACCTTC.

The V call is TRBV5-1, the J call TRBJ1-3, with TRBD1 matching over 7 bases. With 4 bases clipped from V and 4 bases from J, the junction kept 5 bases outside the gene matches. The CDR3 sequence is 14 residues long. From germline, CDR1 is SGHRS and CDR2 YFSETQ. The CDR3 is CASSPGTAGNTIYF. CDR3 coding DNA: TGCGCCAGCAGCCCCGGGACAGCGGGAAACACCATATATTTT.

V usage is TRBV11-3 and J usage is TRBJ1-1; 8 nucleotides line up with TRBD1. The ends lost 5 bases at V and 9 bases at J; junction bases unmatched: 8. Germline CDR1 and CDR2: SGHNT and YENEEA. This CDR3 spans 13 amino acids. The CDR3 loop reads CASSRTQGAKAFF. Here the CDR3 DNA reads TGTGCCAGCAGCCGAACGCAGGGGGCGAAAGCTTTCTTT.

The chain has TRBV25-1 and TRBJ2-3; weak D call: TRBD2 (5 bases). The CDR3 sequence is 16 residues long. Germline V gene sequence: CDR1 MGHDK, CDR2 SYGVNS. The V gene lost 2 bases and the J gene lost 3 bases, with 15 bases spanning the gap. The CDR3 sequence is CASSETRGKGTDTQYF. DNA of the CDR3: TGTGCCAGCAGTGAAACAAGAGGGAAGGGAACAGATACGCAGTATTTT.

CDR3 protein: CASSLYGTAPYEQYF. The CDR3, as DNA: TGTGCCAGCAGTTTATACGGGACGGCTCCCTACGAGCAGTACTTC. The chain uses TRBV28 and TRBJ2-7; D may correspond to TRBD1 or TRBD2 (5 bases each). CDR1 and CDR2 from the germline V gene are MDHEN and SYDVKM. This CDR3 is built from 15 residues. Deletions cut 1 base from V and 2 bases from J, with 12 bases between.

This chain connects TRBV5-1 to TRBJ1-4; maybe TRBD1 (6 bases). This CDR3 region has 15 residues. Deletions cut 4 bases from V and 5 bases from J, with 15 bases between. Germline V gene sequence: CDR1 SGHRS, CDR2 YFSETQ. This CDR3 is CASSNTDRENEKLFF. In DNA, the CDR3 is TGCGCCAGCAGCAATACGGACAGAGAGAATGAAAAACTGTTTTTT.

Only one count was recorded for this clone. J is TRBJ2-7 and V is TRBV7-9; D is unresolved. Trimming removed 5 bases at V and 3 bases at J, with 20 bases between. This CDR3 is 16 amino acids long. The germline gives CDR1 SEHNR, CDR2 FQNEAQ (reference sequence). The CDR3 is CASSPREATTYYEQYF. CDR3 nucleotide sequence: TGTGCCAGCAGCCCACGCGAGGCCACGACTTACTACGAGCAGTACTTC.

The rearrangement uses TRBV9 and TRBJ1-1; D gene unclear. Germline CDR1 and CDR2: SGDLS and YYNGEE. This CDR3 region has 15 residues. V gave up 5 bases and J gave up 1 base, with 15 bases separating them. CDR3 bases: TGTGCCAGCAGTAGGGCAGGATTTGAGAACACTGAAGCTTTCTTT. It encodes CASSRAGFENTEAFF.

The chain employs TRBV4-3 and TRBJ1-1; D is undetermined. Germline assignment: CDR1 LGHNA and CDR2 YSLEER. This CDR3 has 15 residues. The V gene lost 3 bases and the J gene lost 3 bases, with 14 bases spanning the gap. The CDR3 DNA sequence: TGCGCCAGCAGCCACACACCGTTGTCGGACACTGAAGCTTTCTTT. It is translated as CASSHTPLSDTEAFF.